This TCR beta chain was captured in a study of blood T cell repertoires in COVID-19. Study-level background: Specimens from acute and convalescent COVID-19 originated in the United States, Italy and Spain. Sources were T cells, B-cell-depleted T cells, or PBMCs; the material itself was cDNA or gDNA.

In the original analysis: By means of reference gene primer amplification, nucleated cell counts were estimated. The table came from immunoSEQ multiplex PCR; TCRdb's copy has only in-frame clones and leaves some out. The V and J calls and clone size come from that table; D and trimming were worked out from the DNA. The table has 86,000 or so clones, approximately 79% seen once. The J segment lost 0 bases and the V segment lost 5 bases, leaving 11 bases of the junction unmatched. The CDR3 contains 19 residues. Germline CDR1 is LNHNV and CDR2 is YYDKDF (reference sequence). The sample taken for sequencing was peripheral blood. V is TRBV15 and J is TRBJ2-2; TRBD1 matches at 11 bases. This TCR was recovered from a man between 65 and 85 years old with acute or convalescent COVID-19. The CDR3 nucleotides are TGTGCCACCAGCGGAGGACAGGGGGCTTCTCGCTCGAACACCGGGGAGCTGTTTTTT. Its protein product is CATSGGQGASRSNTGELFF.